These 13 T cell receptor beta chains were sequenced from one sample in a study of OX40 agonist ivuxolimab in advanced cancers. The receptor library was made with the immunoSEQ multiplex PCR assay. TCRdb took this table from immuneACCESS and kept in-frame rearrangements with V and J called. Such tables lack part of the clones; where checked against another copy, unresolved V genes explain under half of the gap, and the rest is unexplained. The sample has nearly 80,000 clones on record, approximately 84% of them singletons. The ten biggest clones cover roughly 0.44% of the sample. Sequencing used CD4+ or CD8+ T cells sorted from blood, obtained in a trial of the OX40 agonist ivuxolimab. Every receptor here comes from an adult with an advanced solid tumor such as melanoma, head and neck, liver or kidney cancer.

This clone showed up just once. The chain employs TRBV7-8 and TRBJ2-1; 8 bases align to TRBD2. In germline, CDR1 is SGHVS, CDR2 FQNEAQ. The CDR3 contains 15 residues. Unmatched junction bases numbered 6, after V lost 5 bases and J lost 3 bases. The CDR3 is CASSIERGNYNEQFF. In DNA form, the CDR3 reads TGTGCCAGCAGCATCGAGCGGGGGAACTACAATGAGCAGTTCTTC.

The chain has TRBV5-8 and TRBJ2-7; D may be TRBD1 (6 bases). Trimming stripped 4 bases from V and 2 bases from J, with 10 bases between. Germline CDR1 is SGHTS and CDR2 is YDEGEE. This CDR3 is built from 13 residues. The CDR3 reads CASSLTGPYEQYF. The CDR3 bases are TGTGCCAGCAGCCTAACAGGGCCCTACGAGCAGTACTTC.

The chain recombines TRBV20-1 with TRBJ2-1; D ambiguous. The CDR3 contains 11 residues. The V end was cut by 7 bases, the J end by 1 base, with 5 bases between. Looked up from germline, CDR1 is DFQATT and CDR2 is SNEGSKA (reference sequence). The CDR3 bases are TGCAGTGAGGAATCCTACAATGAGCAGTTCTTC. This sequence encodes CSEESYNEQFF.

The chain is built from TRBV4-1 and TRBJ1-3; D ambiguous. The CDR3 contains 13 residues. Germline CDR1 and CDR2: MGHRA and YSYEKL. V shed 2 bases and J shed 8 bases, with 10 bases lying between them. CDR3 region: CASSQNFGDTIYF. In DNA, the CDR3 is TGCGCCAGCAGCCAAAACTTCGGAGACACCATATATTTT.

This chain uses TRBV28 with TRBJ2-5; D gene unclear. CDR1 MDHEN and CDR2 SYDVKM come from the germline V gene. This CDR3 has 12 amino acids. The germline V and J ends were trimmed by 6 bases and 3 bases, with 8 bases remaining between them. CDR3 loop: CASRSGKETQYF. Written as DNA, the CDR3 is TGTGCCAGCAGGAGTGGAAAAGAGACCCAGTACTTC.

This chain uses TRBV19 with TRBJ1-4; D gene uncertain. The CDR3 contains 16 residues. Trimming took off 4 bases at V and 4 bases at J, with 16 bases between the two ends. Germline V CDR1 and CDR2: LNHDA, SQIVND (reference sequence). CDR3 in DNA: TGTGCCAGTAGTAGGGGTCAGCAGACGAGTAATGAAAAACTGTTTTTT. Translating gives CASSRGQQTSNEKLFF.

V and J are TRBV11-3 and TRBJ1-1, with 12 bases fitting TRBD1. Trimming took 5 bases from V and 8 from J; bases not matched to a gene: 6. The CDR3 contains 14 residues. Germline V gene lookup returns CDR1 SGHNT and CDR2 YENEEA. The CDR3 DNA reads as TGTGCCAGCAGCAAGGGACAGGGGGCGGAAGAAGCTTTCTTT. Its protein product is CASSKGQGAEEAFF.

This clone was seen a few times. V gene TRBV28 combines with J gene TRBJ1-2, with 7 bases aligning to TRBD1. The CDR3 loop spans 16 amino acids. Losses at the gene ends were 4 bases for V and 6 bases for J; bases not matched to a gene: 14. Germline V lookup: CDR1 MDHEN, CDR2 SYDVKM. In DNA, the CDR3 is TGTGCCAGCAGTTCCGCCGGGACAGAAGGTTGGAATGGCTACACCTTC. This translates into CASSSAGTEGWNGYTF.

The genes are TRBV2 and TRBJ1-3, with a possible D match to TRBD1 (5 bases). V was pared by 3 bases and J by 7 bases, with 16 bases between. This CDR3 is built from 15 residues. The V gene's germline CDR1 is SNHLY and CDR2 FYNNEI. CDR3 nucleotide sequence: TGTGCCAGCAGTGACGGGCAGGGCATTGCGAACACCATATATTTT. It yields the protein CASSDGQGIANTIYF. Together with reference TRBV2 and TRBJ1-3, the CDR3 gives the full variable domain: EPEVTQTPSHQVTQMGQEVILRCVPISNHLYFYWYRQILGQKVEFLVSFYNNEISEKSEIFDDQFSVERPDGSNFTLKIRSTKLEDSAMYFCASSDGQGIANTIYFGEGSWLTVV.

This clone was seen a single time. The chain recombines TRBV2 with TRBJ2-7; D gene ambiguous. CDR1 SNHLY and CDR2 FYNNEI come from the germline V gene. With 2 bases removed from V and 1 base from J, the gap between germline ends came to 9 bases. This CDR3 is 14 amino acids long. CDR3 DNA sequence: TGTGCCAGCAGTGAATATCACGCGTCCTACGAGCAGTACTTC. Protein sequence: CASSEYHASYEQYF. The full variable domain, rest sourced from reference TRBV2 and TRBJ2-7, is EPEVTQTPSHQVTQMGQEVILRCVPISNHLYFYWYRQILGQKVEFLVSFYNNEISEKSEIFDDQFSVERPDGSNFTLKIRSTKLEDSAMYFCASSEYHASYEQYFGPGTRLTVT.

The rearrangement links TRBV2 to TRBJ2-7; 7 bases line up with TRBD1. CDR1 is SNHLY, CDR2 FYNNEI, per germline. J gave up 3 bases and V 7 bases, and 6 bases lay outside the gene matches. The CDR3 has 13 amino acids. CDR3 amino acids: CASIRQGLYEQYV. The CDR3 DNA reads as TGTGCCAGCATTCGACAGGGTCTCTACGAGCAGTACGTC.

J is TRBJ2-3 and V is TRBV5-1; 12 nucleotides line up with TRBD2. CDR1 SGHRS and CDR2 YFSETQ come from the germline V gene. This CDR3 is 15 amino acids long. Trimming at V came to 0 bases and at J to 6 bases, leaving 2 bases not matched to a gene. CDR3 coding DNA: TGCGCCAGCAGCTTGGCCGGGACTAGCGGGGATACGCAGTATTTT. As protein: CASSLAGTSGDTQYF.

J is TRBJ2-7 and V is TRBV6-5; D possibly corresponds to TRBD2 (6 bases). The CDR3 loop spans 10 amino acids. Germline-derived CDR1 and CDR2 are MNHEY and SVGAGI. V was clipped by 10 bases and J by 5 bases, with 9 bases between them. CDR3 sequence (DNA): TGTGCCACCTGGGAGGACGAGCAGTACGTC. Translating gives CATWEDEQYV.